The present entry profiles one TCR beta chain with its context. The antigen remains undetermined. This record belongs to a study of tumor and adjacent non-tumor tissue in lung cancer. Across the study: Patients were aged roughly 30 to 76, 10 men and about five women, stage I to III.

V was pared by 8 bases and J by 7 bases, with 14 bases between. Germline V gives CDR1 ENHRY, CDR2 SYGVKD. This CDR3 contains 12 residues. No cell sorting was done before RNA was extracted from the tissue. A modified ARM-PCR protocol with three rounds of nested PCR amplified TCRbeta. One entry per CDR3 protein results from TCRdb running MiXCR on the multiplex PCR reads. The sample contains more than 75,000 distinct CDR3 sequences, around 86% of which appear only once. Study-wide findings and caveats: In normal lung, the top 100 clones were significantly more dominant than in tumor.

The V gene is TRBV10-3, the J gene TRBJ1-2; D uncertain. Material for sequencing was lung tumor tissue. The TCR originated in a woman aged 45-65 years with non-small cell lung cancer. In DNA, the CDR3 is TGTGCCATCCCCGCCGTGTGGACTGGCTACACCTTC. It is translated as CAIPAVWTGYTF.